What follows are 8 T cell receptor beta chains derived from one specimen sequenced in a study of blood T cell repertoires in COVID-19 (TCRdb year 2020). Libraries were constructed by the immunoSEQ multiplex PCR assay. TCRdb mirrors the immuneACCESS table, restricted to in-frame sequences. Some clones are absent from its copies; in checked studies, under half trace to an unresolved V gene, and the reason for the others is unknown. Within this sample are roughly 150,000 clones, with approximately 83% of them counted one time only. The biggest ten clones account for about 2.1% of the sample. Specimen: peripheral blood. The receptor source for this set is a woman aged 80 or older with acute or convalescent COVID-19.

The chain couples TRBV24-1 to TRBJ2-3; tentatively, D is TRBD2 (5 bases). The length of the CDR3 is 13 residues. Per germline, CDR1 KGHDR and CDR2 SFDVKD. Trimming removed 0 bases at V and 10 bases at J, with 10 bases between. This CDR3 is CATSDLEGVPQYF. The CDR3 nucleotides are TGTGCCACCAGTGATTTGGAGGGAGTTCCGCAGTATTTT.

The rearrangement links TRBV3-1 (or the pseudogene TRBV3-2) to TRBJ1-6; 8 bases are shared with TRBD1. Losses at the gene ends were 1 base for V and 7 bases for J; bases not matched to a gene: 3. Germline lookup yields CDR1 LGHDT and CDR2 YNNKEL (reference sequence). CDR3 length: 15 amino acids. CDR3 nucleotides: TGTGCCAGCAGCCAAGCCCAGGGGGCAAATTCACCCCTCCACTTT. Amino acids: CASSQAQGANSPLHF.

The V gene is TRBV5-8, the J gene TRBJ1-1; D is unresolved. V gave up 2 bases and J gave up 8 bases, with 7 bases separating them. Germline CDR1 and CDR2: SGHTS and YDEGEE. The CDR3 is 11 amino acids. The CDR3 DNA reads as TGTGCCAGCAGCTTTGCCAGAGAAGCTTTCTTT. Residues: CASSFAREAFF.

The CDR3, as DNA: TGTGCCAGCTCCTTAGGACAGGGGAGAAACGGCTACACCTTC. It codes for CASSLGQGRNGYTF. This rearrangement joins TRBV25-1 to TRBJ1-2, with TRBD1 identical over 9 bases. With 8 bases clipped from V and 8 bases from J, the junction kept 12 bases outside the gene matches. Germline V gene data show CDR1 as MGHDK and CDR2 as SYGVNS. The CDR3 runs 14 residues.

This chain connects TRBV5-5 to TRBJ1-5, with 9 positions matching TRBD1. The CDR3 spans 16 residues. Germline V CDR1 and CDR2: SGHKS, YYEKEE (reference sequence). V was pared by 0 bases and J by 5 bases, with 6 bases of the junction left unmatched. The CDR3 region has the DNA TGTGCCAGCAGCTTGGCCGGTGGGACAGGGTATCAGCCCCAGCATTTT. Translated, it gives CASSLAGGTGYQPQHF.

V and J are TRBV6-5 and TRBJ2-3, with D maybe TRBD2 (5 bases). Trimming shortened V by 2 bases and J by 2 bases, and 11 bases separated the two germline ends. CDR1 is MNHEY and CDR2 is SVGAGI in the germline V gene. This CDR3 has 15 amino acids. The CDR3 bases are TGTGCCAGCAGTTACGACGCGGGTCTCACAGATACGCAGTATTTT. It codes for CASSYDAGLTDTQYF.

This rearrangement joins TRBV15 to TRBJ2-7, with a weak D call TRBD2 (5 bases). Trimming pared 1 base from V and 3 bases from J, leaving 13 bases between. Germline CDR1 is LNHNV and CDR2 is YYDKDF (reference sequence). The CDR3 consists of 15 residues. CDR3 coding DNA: TGTGCCACCAGCAGAGGGCTAGAGGGTAGCTACGAGCAGTACTTC. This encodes CATSRGLEGSYEQYF.

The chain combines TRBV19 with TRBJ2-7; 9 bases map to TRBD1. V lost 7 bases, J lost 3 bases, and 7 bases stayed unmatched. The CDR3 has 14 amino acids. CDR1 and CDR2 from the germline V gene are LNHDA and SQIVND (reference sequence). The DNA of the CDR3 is TGTGCCAGTAAACCGACAGGGGGTTTCTACGAGCAGTACTTC. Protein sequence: CASKPTGGFYEQYF.